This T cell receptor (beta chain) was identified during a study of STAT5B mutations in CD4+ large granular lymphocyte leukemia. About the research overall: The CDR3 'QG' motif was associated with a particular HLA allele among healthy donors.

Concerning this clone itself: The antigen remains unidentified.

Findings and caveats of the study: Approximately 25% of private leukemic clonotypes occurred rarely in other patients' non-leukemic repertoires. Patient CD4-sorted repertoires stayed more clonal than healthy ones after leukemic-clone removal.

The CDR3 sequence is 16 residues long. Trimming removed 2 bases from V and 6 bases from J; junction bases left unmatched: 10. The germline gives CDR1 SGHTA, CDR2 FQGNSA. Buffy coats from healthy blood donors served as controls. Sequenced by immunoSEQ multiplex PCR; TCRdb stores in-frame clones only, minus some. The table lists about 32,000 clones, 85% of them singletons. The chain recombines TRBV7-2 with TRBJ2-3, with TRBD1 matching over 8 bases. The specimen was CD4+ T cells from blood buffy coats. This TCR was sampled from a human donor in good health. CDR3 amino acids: CASSLSSGGVLDTQYF. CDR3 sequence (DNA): TGTGCCAGCAGCTTAAGTTCAGGGGGCGTCCTGGATACGCAGTATTTT.